This T cell receptor beta chain was documented in a study of control samples from healthy donors and cancer patients. TCRdb keeps only in-frame clones here, not all; method: immunoSEQ multiplex PCR. This table holds around 89,000 clones, roughly 82% found once. The length of the CDR3 is 18 residues. The germline CDR1 and CDR2 sequences are LGHDT and YNNKEL (reference sequence). The ends were cut back, 0 bases at V and 2 bases at J, with 19 bases in the middle. The material sequenced was blood. This TCR was sampled from a woman aged 55-70 years in good health. The chain is built from TRBV3-1 (or the pseudogene TRBV3-2) and TRBJ2-5, with D maybe TRBD1 (6 bases). The CDR3 loop reads CASSQDLARGIGQETQYF. The CDR3 DNA reads as TGTGCCAGCAGCCAAGATCTGGCCAGGGGTATCGGGCAAGAGACCCAGTACTTC.